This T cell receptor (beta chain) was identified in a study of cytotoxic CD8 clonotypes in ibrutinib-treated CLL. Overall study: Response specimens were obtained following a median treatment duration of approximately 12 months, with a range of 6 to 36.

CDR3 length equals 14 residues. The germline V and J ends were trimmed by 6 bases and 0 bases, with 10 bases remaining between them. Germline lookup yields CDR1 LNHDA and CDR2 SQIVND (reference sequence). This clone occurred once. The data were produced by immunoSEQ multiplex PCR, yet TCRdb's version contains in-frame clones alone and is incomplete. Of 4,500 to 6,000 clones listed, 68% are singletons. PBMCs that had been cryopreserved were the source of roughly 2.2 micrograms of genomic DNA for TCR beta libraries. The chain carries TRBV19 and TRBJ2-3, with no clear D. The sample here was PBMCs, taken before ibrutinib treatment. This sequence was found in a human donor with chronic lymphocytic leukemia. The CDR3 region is CASRFSQSTDTQYF. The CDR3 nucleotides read TGTGCCAGTAGATTCAGCCAGAGCACAGATACGCAGTATTTT.